Listed below are T cell receptor beta chains from one sample, sequenced in a study of blood T cell repertoires in COVID-19. TCRdb's copy holds only in-frame clones and misses some; the assay was immunoSEQ multiplex PCR. Of 250,000 to 350,000 clones in the sample, around 86% are singletons; the top ten hold less than 3%. Sequencing was performed on peripheral blood. The receptors derive from a woman aged 30 to 39 with active or convalescent COVID-19. Each CDR3 is given without its conserved first and last residue. Fields, in order: V gene, clone size, CDR3 protein. Where a row states a size, it is once, few, many or the class of an expanded clone; other rows omit it.

TRBV3-1/TRBV3-2 | . | ASSLTAGYPGNTIY
TRBV3-1/TRBV3-2 | . | ASSQEGQNTEAF
TRBV10-3 | . | AISESLGTAGYEQY
TRBV7-9 | . | ASSHTGISGNTIY
TRBV24-1 | . | ATSVGREVDTGELF
TRBV19 | . | ASSAGQGGFYGYT
TRBV3-1/TRBV3-2 | . | ASSPEEWSYGYT
TRBV27 | . | ASSQDGRGGYT
TRBV11-2 | . | ASSPTTGPRHSTDTQY
TRBV28 | . | ASTAGGGSLVTQH
TRBV19 | . | ASTLRSSGANVLT
TRBV6-6 | . | ASTPRPISSGTEAF
TRBV19 | . | ASSIGGGADTQY
TRBV6-6 | . | ASHLGFIEDTQY
TRBV30 | . | ALDSLGQY
TRBV29-1 | . | SVGGQSSTGELF
TRBV4-1 | . | ASSQGGSNTEAF
TRBV6-5 | . | ASRRGYLTNSPLH
TRBV5-6 | . | ASSLYLGAGSYQPQH
TRBV5-1 | . | ASSFTTLQNTEAF
TRBV4-3 | . | ASSQVQGKTQY
TRBV2 | few | ASSEDRAGYNEQF
TRBV27 | . | ASSLSGVDSPLH
TRBV23-1 | . | ASKARQSSPPSYNEQF
TRBV5-1 | . | ASSHSGIAGGYTDTQY
TRBV5-5 | . | ASSLPSYNEQF
TRBV6-1 | . | ASSETWDSRSGGYT
TRBV7-2 | . | ASSLWGRGETQY
TRBV12-3/TRBV12-4 | . | AIQGANTGELF
TRBV7-9 | . | ASSPQGIGGYT
TRBV28 | . | ASTTYNEKLF
TRBV2 | . | ASSAGTGVQPQH
TRBV3-1/TRBV3-2 | . | ASSPGVGGQPQH
TRBV2 | . | ASSEPWGGGPNTGELF
TRBV3-1/TRBV3-2 | . | ASSHGTNTDTQY